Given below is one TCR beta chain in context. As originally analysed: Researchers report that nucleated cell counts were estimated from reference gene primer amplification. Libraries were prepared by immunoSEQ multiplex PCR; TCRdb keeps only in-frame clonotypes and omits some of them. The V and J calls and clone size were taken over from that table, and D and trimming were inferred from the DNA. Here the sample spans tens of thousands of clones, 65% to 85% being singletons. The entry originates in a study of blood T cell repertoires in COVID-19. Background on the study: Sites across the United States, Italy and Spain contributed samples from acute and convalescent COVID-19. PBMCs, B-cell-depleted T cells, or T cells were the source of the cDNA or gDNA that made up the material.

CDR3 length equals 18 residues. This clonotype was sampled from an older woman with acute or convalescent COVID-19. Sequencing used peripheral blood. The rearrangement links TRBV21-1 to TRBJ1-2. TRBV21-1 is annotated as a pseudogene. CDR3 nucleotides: TGTGCCAGCAGCCCGGGGACTACAGGGAAGGGGGGCTCCTATGGCTACACCTTC. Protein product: CASSPGTTGKGGSYGYTF.